The text below deals with one T cell receptor beta chain. No antigen is known for it. The data belong to a study of T cell responses to AZD1222 COVID-19 vaccine. Findings of the study overall: In all cases, repertoires were sampled only after the peak T cell response. Donors skewed white British and female; clonal diversity was possibly underestimated. Increases in Spike-specific TCR breadth and depth were seen after two AZD1222 doses. With dominance at 160-218 and 743-854, vaccine-associated CD4 TCRs spanned spike.

Profiling relied on immunoSEQ multiplex PCR, and the TCRdb table lists in-frame clones only, not all of them. The sample consists of 95,000 to 100,000 clones, approximately 90% of them appearing once. Trimming shortened V by 0 bases and J by 10 bases, and 12 bases separated the two germline ends. This CDR3 is 13 amino acids long. CDR1 is LGHNA, CDR2 YNFKEQ, per germline. The starting material was peripheral blood, obtained on day 0 of AZD1222 vaccination. The sequence derives from an adult in good health. The chain combines TRBV4-2 with TRBJ1-2, with D uncertain. The CDR3 is CASSQDGSRSYTF. CDR3 DNA sequence: TGTGCCAGCAGCCAAGACGGTTCGCGCTCCTACACCTTC.